The TCR beta chain under discussion was sequenced for a study of blood T cells in healthy people across ages. Primers used in a second PCR of about 6 to 12 cycles were a sample-barcoded 5' primer and a J-beta primer mix. A 12-random-nucleotide template-switch adaptor tagged each cDNA molecule. MiXCR was run by TCRdb on the 5' RACE reads, yielding one entry per CDR3 protein. The profile shows approximately 670,000 distinct CDR3 sequences, approximately 40% of them singletons. About this clonotype itself: Antigen specificity is unknown.

Notes on the study in general: Strong correlation existed between TCR beta diversity and naive T cell percentage. Diversity estimates from one million T cells were considered underestimates.

For every donor, a draw yielded ten milliliters of peripheral blood. V dropped 6 bases and J dropped 7 bases, with 17 bases sitting between them. This CDR3 is built from 13 residues. Germline V gene sequence: CDR1 DFQATT, CDR2 SNEGSKA (reference sequence). The chain recombines TRBV20-1 with TRBJ2-3; possible D gene TRBD2, 5 bases. Specimen: blood. The source of this sequence is a man at least 80 years old in good health. In DNA form, the CDR3 reads TGCAGTGCCGGACGGGGATTTGGGAATACGCAGTATTTT. Translating gives CSAGRGFGNTQYF.